The clone carrying this T cell receptor beta chain was counted a few times. Its specificity is not known. This PCR relied on a set of 60 Vbeta primers and 13 Jbeta primers. Measured with immunoSEQ multiplex PCR; TCRdb has only the in-frame clones, and not every one. The sample consists of around 130,000 clones, roughly 77% of them appearing once. These data come from a study of cytomegalovirus exposure and HLA in healthy donors. Study results and caveats: It was assumed in the presence/absence analyses that sequencing depth was roughly uniform across donors.

Looked up from germline, CDR1 is SGHDT and CDR2 is YYEEEE. CDR3 size: 16 residues. The V and J ends lost 4 bases and 3 bases, in that order; junction bases with no gene match: 10. Sequencing input: PBMCs. The chain couples TRBV5-6 to TRBJ2-1; TRBD1 matches at 7 bases. The TCR originated in a man under 40 in good health and CMV-seronegative. The chain's CDR3 is CASSRTGASLYNEQFF. Written as DNA, the CDR3 is TGTGCCAGCAGCAGGACAGGTGCGTCTCTCTACAATGAGCAGTTCTTC.